The rows below give T cell receptor beta chains drawn from one sample of a study of blood T cells in healthy people across ages. TCRdb redid the calling of the 5' RACE reads with MiXCR, one entry per CDR3 protein. The sample includes 550,000 to 650,000 distinct CDR3 sequences, 27% of them seen just once. These data were also reused for a study on T cells of mothers and their children.

Sequences were obtained from blood. These receptors all come from a boy under 10 years old in good health. The CDR3 runs from the conserved cysteine through the conserved F or W. The order of the fields is V gene, J gene, CDR3 protein.

>TRBV7-8|TRBJ1-4
CASSLTHAGTNEKLFF
>TRBV20-1|TRBJ2-5
CSAAEYQETQYF
>TRBV7-9|TRBJ2-1
CAGGNEQFF
>TRBV20-1|TRBJ2-4
CSASRREVGNIQYF
>TRBV20-1|TRBJ2-7
CSARLKTGPYEQYF
>TRBV19|TRBJ1-5
CASSNGDSSRNQPQHF
>TRBV6-5|TRBJ2-5
CASETGSRETQYF
>TRBV6-5|TRBJ2-5
CASSYSTAYQETQYF
>TRBV27|TRBJ2-5
CASSRSGHPQETQYF
>TRBV5-1|TRBJ2-7
CASTPEGGPYEQYF
>TRBV5-1|TRBJ2-5
CASSKGDRVAQETQYF
>TRBV20-1|TRBJ1-2
CSAPSRGLGYGYTF
>TRBV9|NA
CASSYYGTPERGEQFF
>TRBV9|TRBJ2-5
CASSVDGRLQETQYF
>TRBV10-3|TRBJ2-7
CAISPGLAGNEQYF
>TRBV4-3|TRBJ2-5
CASSPDRGRETQYF
>TRBV29-1|TRBJ2-3
CSFSAGSSPDTQYF
>TRBV3-1|TRBJ2-6
CASSSGGRDYGANALTF
>TRBV20-1|TRBJ1-1
CSARDGQGGRDTEAFF
>TRBV29-1|TRBJ2-7
CSVEGDRSYEQYF
>TRBV27|TRBJ2-5
CASSLKLAGVLETQYF
>TRBV7-2|TRBJ2-3
CASSLGLLAGGSADTQYF
>TRBV5-1|TRBJ2-1
CASVYRGGRGNEQFF
>TRBV30|TRBJ1-2
CAWSYWDGYTF
>TRBV20-1|TRBJ2-5
CSARALERGQYVETQYF
>TRBV21-1|TRBJ2-3
CASAQSRPAGELGDTQYF
>TRBV2|TRBJ1-2
CASTASYGYTF
>TRBV2|TRBJ2-7
CASSGEAGGVEQYF
>TRBV10-3|TRBJ2-5
CATTISGGEGPQETQYF
>TRBV2|TRBJ1-5
CASSEDSRSNQPQHF
>TRBV5-1|TRBJ1-4
CASSPWQGYNEKLFF
>TRBV20-1|TRBJ1-4
CSAPVNRAQKLFF
>TRBV7-9|TRBJ1-6
CASSPREADPYSYNSPLHF
>TRBV3-1|TRBJ2-3
CASSQAFPQGVRVDTQYF
>TRBV7-2|TRBJ2-5
CASSLAKRLAGPNYF
>TRBV9|TRBJ2-1
CASSVGGLAARGGQFF
>TRBV10-2|TRBJ2-5
CASSEHTRRETQYF
>TRBV4-1|TRBJ1-2
CASSQDPQGTNYGYTF
>TRBV19|TRBJ2-7
CASSTAGTSGYEQYF
>TRBV15|TRBJ2-5
CATSLGQGNQETQYF
>TRBV3-1|TRBJ1-2
CASSQGGGPYYGYTF
>TRBV28|TRBJ2-3
CASSLADSWGLAPDTQYF
>TRBV10-2|TRBJ2-2
CASSEGVRRGLRPNTGELFF
>TRBV5-1|TRBJ2-7
CASSLDSTSYEQYF
>TRBV5-1|TRBJ1-1
CASMQGQNTEAFF
>TRBV5-1|TRBJ2-6
CASSLGSLGANVLTF
>TRBV25-1|TRBJ2-5
CASSDSSGPRETQYF
>TRBV6-5|TRBJ2-1
CASSYGSRRDNEQFF
>TRBV6-2/TRBV6-3|TRBJ1-2
CASIDHSTVGYTF
>TRBV14|NA
CASSQLAGALGEQFF
>TRBV4-3|NA
CASSQGQDYYEQYF
>TRBV6-5|TRBJ1-2
CASSRQGNGGYTF
>TRBV3-1|TRBJ2-6
CASSQENRVRTGANVLTF
>TRBV7-9|TRBJ2-1
CASSLGLSKREASYNEQFF
>TRBV14|TRBJ2-1
CASSSGQGNEQFF
>TRBV2|TRBJ1-5
CASSQASGGQPQHF
>TRBV10-3|NA
CAISEGRERGSCEQYF
>TRBV20-1|TRBJ2-1
CSARGLASAHNEQFF